This passage covers 7 T cell receptor beta chains from one sample sequenced in a study of blood T cell repertoires in COVID-19 (dated by TCRdb to about 2020). Library preparation employed the immunoSEQ multiplex PCR assay. Not all clones reach the TCRdb copy of this immuneACCESS table, which keeps in-frame sequences only. Checked studies attribute under half of the gap to unresolved V genes and leave the rest unexplained. The sample contains 15,000 to 16,000 clones, 80% to 90% of them found a single time. In total, the top ten clones hold approximately 35% of the sample. The sequencing sample was made of peripheral blood. Source of these receptors: a man aged 65 to 85 in a cohort sampled during active COVID-19.

The gene calls are TRBV6-1 and TRBJ2-7; possible D gene TRBD1, 6 bases. This CDR3 has 15 amino acids. Germline V CDR1 and CDR2: MNHNS, SASEGT. V lost 2 bases and J 4 bases, leaving 15 bases between the germline ends. CDR3 DNA: TGTGCCAGCAGTGAATACCAACAGGGCTGGTACGAGCAGTACTTC. It encodes CASSEYQQGWYEQYF.

This clone has a single count. The chain recombines TRBV19 with TRBJ2-5; maybe TRBD2 (6 bases). Germline assignment: CDR1 LNHDA and CDR2 SQIVND (reference sequence). The CDR3 has 15 amino acids. V dropped 2 bases and J dropped 5 bases, with 15 bases sitting between them. The CDR3 DNA reads TGTGCCAGTAGTATATCGGGACTGCCGACGGAGACCCAGTACTTC. It yields the protein CASSISGLPTETQYF.

The chain couples TRBV7-9 to TRBJ2-1; 10 bases are a match to TRBD2. V dropped 8 bases and J dropped 5; count of bases not matched to a gene: 12. Germline CDR1 SEHNR, CDR2 FQNEAQ (reference sequence). The length of the CDR3 is 16 residues. For the CDR3, the DNA is TGTGCCAGCTTTGGGCTAGCGGGAGCTAGCCACAATGAGCAGTTCTTC. Residues: CASFGLAGASHNEQFF.

This clone was seen only once. The chain couples TRBV4-3 to TRBJ2-2; a weak D match, TRBD1 (5 bases). CDR3 length: 15 amino acids. V shed 1 base and J shed 7 bases, with 13 bases lying between them. Germline V gene sequence: CDR1 LGHNA, CDR2 YSLEER. The CDR3 nucleotides are TGCGCCAGCAGCCAAGGCCGGTGGGGCGACGGGGAGCTGTTTTTT. It codes for CASSQGRWGDGELFF.

The V gene is TRBV2, the J gene TRBJ1-2, with 7 bases matching TRBD1. CDR1 is SNHLY, CDR2 FYNNEI, per germline. The CDR3 has 14 amino acids. V was pared by 6 bases and J by 8 bases, with 12 bases of the junction left unmatched. The CDR3 DNA follows: TGTGCCAGCAGGCCCACAGGGGAAGGGGAGGGCTACACCTTC. Its protein product is CASRPTGEGEGYTF.

This chain's CDR3 is CASSLVVNTGELFF. The CDR3 DNA is TGTGCCAGCAGCCTCGTCGTGAACACCGGGGAGCTGTTTTTT. The chain carries TRBV6-5 and TRBJ2-2; D gene unclear. V lost 6 bases, J lost 1 base, and 9 bases lay in between. Germline V gene sequence: CDR1 MNHEY, CDR2 SVGAGI. CDR3 length: 14 amino acids.

This chain links TRBV28 with TRBJ1-5; D call uncertain. Germline V lookup: CDR1 MDHEN, CDR2 SYDVKM. V was shortened by 7 bases and J by 7 bases, with 20 bases between the two germline ends. This CDR3 is built from 15 residues. The CDR3 DNA reads TGTGCCAGCACCCCCCTCGGGCGGGTCCAACAGCCCCAGCATTTT. It specifies CASTPLGRVQQPQHF.